This T cell receptor (beta chain) emerged from a study of blood T cell repertoires in COVID-19. Original analysis: Nucleated cell counts were estimated from reference gene primer amplification. Repertoires were generated with immunoSEQ multiplex PCR, while TCRdb's copy carries only in-frame clones and drops some. D and trimming were read from the DNA, whereas the V and J calls and clone size are those reported in that table. The sample contains 90,000 to 140,000 clones, 85% of which appear only once. The CDR3 is 15 amino acids. Germline V gene lookup returns CDR1 MRHNA and CDR2 SNTAGT. With 4 bases removed from V and 6 bases from J, the gap between germline ends came to 18 bases. This clone turned up a few times.

The TCR originated in a man in his fifties with acute or convalescent COVID-19. Specimen: peripheral blood. J is TRBJ1-2 and V is TRBV6-4; possibly TRBD1 for D (6 bases). The chain's CDR3 is CASSATTGTLNGYTF. The CDR3 region has the DNA TGTGCCAGCAGTGCCACCACCGGGACACTTAATGGCTACACCTTC.